The 21 T cell receptor beta chains below all came from one sample that was sequenced in a study of blood T cell repertoires in COVID-19. Produced via immunoSEQ multiplex PCR; TCRdb's table is partial and in-frame only. This sample has about 250,000 clones, with around 90% found just once. Specimen: peripheral blood. The receptors derive from a woman between 40 and 55 years old who had recovered from COVID-19.

This clone came up a few times. The chain joins TRBV19 to TRBJ1-1; 9 nucleotides match TRBD1. The CDR3 is made up of 14 amino acids. Germline lookup yields CDR1 LNHDA and CDR2 SQIVND (reference sequence). J gave up 1 base and V 8 bases, and 5 bases lay outside the gene matches. CDR3: CASYWGQGNTEAFF. DNA for the CDR3: TGTGCCAGTTACTGGGGACAGGGGAACACTGAAGCTTTCTTT.

The chain uses TRBV19 and TRBJ2-3; TRBD2 might be the D (6 bases). Trimming pared 9 bases from V and 0 bases from J, leaving 7 bases between. The CDR3 spans 12 residues. Germline V CDR1 and CDR2: LNHDA, SQIVND (reference sequence). The CDR3 is CASGSSTDTQYF. For the CDR3, the DNA is TGTGCCAGCGGGAGTAGCACAGATACGCAGTATTTT.

The chain couples TRBV24-1 to TRBJ2-7; TRBD2 is a possible D gene (5 bases). Trimming left V 4 bases short and J 0 bases short, with 9 bases between. The germline CDR1 and CDR2 sequences are KGHDR and SFDVKD. The CDR3 spans 14 residues. This chain's CDR3 is CATSEGELSYEQYF. Here the CDR3 DNA reads TGTGCCACCAGTGAGGGAGAGCTCTCCTACGAGCAGTACTTC.

With respect to this clone: Additional DNA sequences in this sample encode the identical CDR3. This chain links TRBV30 with TRBJ2-3, with a tentative D call TRBD1 (6 bases). Trimming pared 2 bases from V and 2 bases from J, leaving 11 bases between. The CDR3 covers 14 residues. Per germline, CDR1 GTSNPN and CDR2 SVGIG (reference sequence). This CDR3 reads CAWSRGDNTDTQYF. The CDR3 DNA follows: TGTGCCTGGAGTCGAGGGGACAACACAGATACGCAGTATTTT.

This clone turned up a few times. The chain has TRBV5-5 and TRBJ1-1; 7 bases agree with TRBD1. CDR1 is SGHKS, CDR2 YYEKEE, per germline (reference sequence). V lost 4 bases to trimming and J lost 6 bases; unmatched junction nucleotides: 9. This CDR3 comprises 14 residues. The CDR3 is CASSLVGTAPEAFF. The CDR3 DNA sequence: TGTGCCAGCAGCCTCGTTGGGACAGCACCTGAAGCTTTCTTT. The full variable domain, in which reference TRBV5-5 and TRBJ1-1 provide the parts outside the CDR3, is DAGVTQSPTHLIKTRGQQVTLRCSPISGHKSVSWYQQVLGQGPQFIFQYYEKEERGRGNFPDRFSARQFPNYSSELNVNALLLGDSALYLCASSLVGTAPEAFFGQGTRLTVV.

The chain couples TRBV6-5 to TRBJ1-1; perhaps TRBD1 as D (6 bases). The germline V gene has CDR1 MNHEY and CDR2 SVGAGI. The CDR3 runs 14 residues. Between the trimmed V and J ends, which lost 0 bases and 4 bases, there was a span of 9 bases. DNA for the CDR3: TGTGCCAGCAGTTACTCTGGGGGCGTCACTGAAGCTTTCTTT. It encodes CASSYSGGVTEAFF.

This chain links TRBV5-6 with TRBJ2-6, with a weak D call TRBD1 (6 bases). This CDR3 spans 17 amino acids. With 5 bases removed from V and 0 bases from J, the gap between germline ends came to 15 bases. Looked up from germline, CDR1 is SGHDT and CDR2 is YYEEEE. The CDR3 bases are TGTGCCAGCAGAATTACAGGGACCCCCTCTGGGGCCAACGTCCTGACTTTC. Translating gives CASRITGTPSGANVLTF.

The chain joins TRBV12-3 or TRBV12-4 to TRBJ2-1; D not resolved. V lost 7 bases, J lost 8 bases, and 12 bases lay in between. The CDR3 contains 12 residues. CDR3 sequence reads: CASTQAMDEQFF. The CDR3 DNA sequence: TGTGCCAGCACCCAAGCAATGGATGAGCAGTTCTTC.

V and J are TRBV25-1 and TRBJ2-5; TRBD2 aligns across 10 bases. Germline V gene sequence: CDR1 MGHDK, CDR2 SYGVNS. Trimming removed 9 bases from V and 5 bases from J; junction bases left unmatched: 15. The CDR3 loop spans 16 amino acids. The CDR3 nucleotides are TGTGCCAGACCACTTGCTAGCGGGGGACGAGGGGAGACCCAGTACTTC. Translating gives CARPLASGGRGETQYF.

The V and J genes are TRBV18 and TRBJ2-5; D may be TRBD1 (5 bases). The CDR3 is 15 residues long. Trimming pared 1 base from V and 1 base from J, leaving 10 bases between. Germline V gene lookup returns CDR1 KGHSH and CDR2 LQKENI. The CDR3 region has the DNA TGTGCCAGCTCACCACGGTCAGGGTCCCAAGAGACCCAGTACTTC. Translation gives CASSPRSGSQETQYF.

The rearrangement links TRBV29-1 to TRBJ2-5, with D possibly being TRBD2 (6 bases). V shed 6 bases and J shed 7 bases, with 15 bases lying between them. The CDR3 contains 12 residues. Germline V CDR1 and CDR2: SQVTM, ANQGSEA. This CDR3 reads CSVSRAGGTQYF. In nucleotides, the CDR3 is TGCAGCGTGTCCAGGGCCGGGGGGACCCAGTACTTC.

V and J are TRBV4-1 and TRBJ2-1; D is unresolved. From germline, CDR1 is MGHRA and CDR2 YSYEKL. Trimming removed 0 bases at V and 7 bases at J, with 10 bases between. The CDR3 is made up of 14 amino acids. The CDR3 loop is CASSQEKVRNEQFF. In DNA, the CDR3 is TGCGCCAGCAGCCAAGAAAAAGTGCGGAATGAGCAGTTCTTC.

About this clone: In the same sample, other DNA sequences code for this CDR3. V and J are TRBV18 and TRBJ2-3; TRBD2 matches 9 bases. Germline-derived CDR1 and CDR2 are KGHSH and LQKENI. The CDR3 has 14 amino acids. V lost 3 bases, J lost 2 bases, and 0 bases stayed unmatched. The CDR3 spells CASSPGLATDTQYF. The DNA of the CDR3 is TGTGCCAGCTCACCGGGACTAGCCACAGATACGCAGTATTTT.

This rearrangement joins TRBV5-4 to TRBJ1-6; the match to TRBD1 covers 9 bases. The CDR3 length is 17 residues. From germline, CDR1 is SGHNT and CDR2 YYREEE (reference sequence). J was trimmed by 7 bases and V by 4 bases; bases with no gene match: 12. CDR3 loop: CASSAPEGDRVNSPLHF. CDR3 nucleotide sequence: TGTGCCAGCAGCGCCCCCGAGGGGGACAGGGTAAATTCACCCCTCCACTTT.

This clone has just a few counts. CDR3 nucleotides: TGTGCCAGCAGCTGGGGGGTTAATCAGCCCCAGCATTTT. Its protein product is CASSWGVNQPQHF. The chain recombines TRBV7-9 with TRBJ1-5; possible D gene TRBD1, 5 bases. V dropped 4 bases and J dropped 4 bases, with 8 bases sitting between them. The CDR3 is 13 residues long. Germline loops: CDR1 SEHNR, CDR2 FQNEAQ (reference sequence).

This chain joins TRBV5-8 and TRBJ1-5; D not certain. The CDR3 consists of 15 residues. Germline CDR1 SGHTS, CDR2 YDEGEE. Trimming left V 0 bases short and J 2 bases short, with 9 bases between. The CDR3 nucleotides are TGTGCCAGCAGCTTGGTTCAGGAAGGCAATCAGCCCCAGCATTTT. Encoded protein: CASSLVQEGNQPQHF.

The V and J genes are TRBV30 and TRBJ2-1; D uncertain. The V gene lost 2 bases and the J gene lost 9 bases, with 17 bases spanning the gap. The CDR3 extends over 14 amino acids. Germline assignment: CDR1 GTSNPN and CDR2 SVGIG (reference sequence). The CDR3 region is CAWSWASGGSEQFF. CDR3 sequence (DNA): TGTGCCTGGAGTTGGGCCTCAGGTGGTAGTGAGCAGTTCTTC.

The V gene is TRBV5-4, the J gene TRBJ1-1, with 8 bases matching TRBD1. This CDR3 spans 14 amino acids. In germline, CDR1 is SGHNT, CDR2 YYREEE (reference sequence). V gave up 4 bases and J gave up 3 bases; unmatched junction bases: 5. CDR3 sequence: CASSRGQGDTEAFF. CDR3 in DNA: TGTGCCAGCAGCCGCGGACAGGGAGACACTGAAGCTTTCTTT.

The chain joins TRBV27 to TRBJ1-4, with D possibly matching TRBD1 (6 bases). V lost 2 bases, J lost 10 bases, and 11 bases lay in between. The CDR3 has 13 residues. CDR1 MNHEY and CDR2 SMNVEV come from the germline V gene (reference sequence). Here the CDR3 DNA reads TGTGCCAGCAGTTTAGAGGCAGGGGCAAAACTGTTTTTT. This translates into CASSLEAGAKLFF.

The chain combines TRBV9 with TRBJ2-7; TRBD1 agrees at 10 bases. The CDR3 spans 17 residues. Germline V gives CDR1 SGDLS, CDR2 YYNGEE. V was pared by 0 bases and J by 5 bases, with 11 bases of the junction left unmatched. The DNA for the CDR3 is TGTGCCAGCAGCGTAGATCCGGGGGACAGGGGACATGACGAGCAGTACTTC. Its protein product is CASSVDPGDRGHDEQYF.

This sequence joins TRBV2 and TRBJ1-2; 10 nucleotides line up with TRBD1. Germline V gene sequence: CDR1 SNHLY, CDR2 FYNNEI. CDR3 size: 14 residues. Trimming at V came to 6 bases and at J to 1 base, leaving 2 bases not matched to a gene. The CDR3 DNA follows: TGTGCCAGCAGGACAGGGGGCGGTAACTATGGCTACACCTTC. It codes for CASRTGGGNYGYTF.